This TCR beta chain was profiled in a study of T cells in Graves' hyperthyroidism and ophthalmopathy. Study findings and constraints: Progression to ophthalmopathy was predicted a median of approximately seven months early. Most thyroid clonotypes expanded above 0.001 were also detected in blood.

Of note for this clonotype: The target antigen is unknown.

Unmatched junction bases numbered 9, after V lost 5 bases and J lost 5 bases. The CDR3 extends over 14 amino acids. Germline CDR1 is MNHEY and CDR2 is SMNVEV (reference sequence). Using RNA transcripts as the source, TCR beta CDR3 regions were amplified. The study used the HTBI primer set for a first-round RT-PCR of the TCR CDR3. TCRdb independently ran MiXCR on the multiplex PCR reads; one entry per CDR3 protein. Found here are approximately 710,000 distinct CDR3 sequences, about 18% of them singletons; the top ten hold about a sixth. The chain has TRBV27 and TRBJ2-7, with TRBD1 matching 7 bases. The sample was blood. This TCR was recovered from a man aged 50 to 60 with Graves' hyperthyroidism. This CDR3 reads CASSPGTAGNEQYF. In nucleotides, the CDR3 is TGTGCCAGCAGTCCAGGGACAGCAGGAAACGAGCAGTACTTC.